This record covers a single T cell receptor (beta chain). The sample comes from a study of blood T cell repertoires in COVID-19. Repertoires were generated with immunoSEQ multiplex PCR, while TCRdb's copy carries only in-frame clones and drops some. The data contain a few hundred thousand clones, around 91% of them seen just once; the ten biggest clones take up around 13%. Germline V CDR1 and CDR2: MGHRA, YSYEKL. This CDR3 region has 12 residues. The V end was cut by 1 base, the J end by 3 bases, with 4 bases between. This receptor was obtained from a woman in her sixties or seventies with acute or convalescent COVID-19. Specimen: peripheral blood. The chain has TRBV4-1 and TRBJ2-7; D gene ambiguous. Written as DNA, the CDR3 is TGCGCCAGCAGCCAAGGAGGCTACGAGCAGTACTTC. Translating gives CASSQGGYEQYF.